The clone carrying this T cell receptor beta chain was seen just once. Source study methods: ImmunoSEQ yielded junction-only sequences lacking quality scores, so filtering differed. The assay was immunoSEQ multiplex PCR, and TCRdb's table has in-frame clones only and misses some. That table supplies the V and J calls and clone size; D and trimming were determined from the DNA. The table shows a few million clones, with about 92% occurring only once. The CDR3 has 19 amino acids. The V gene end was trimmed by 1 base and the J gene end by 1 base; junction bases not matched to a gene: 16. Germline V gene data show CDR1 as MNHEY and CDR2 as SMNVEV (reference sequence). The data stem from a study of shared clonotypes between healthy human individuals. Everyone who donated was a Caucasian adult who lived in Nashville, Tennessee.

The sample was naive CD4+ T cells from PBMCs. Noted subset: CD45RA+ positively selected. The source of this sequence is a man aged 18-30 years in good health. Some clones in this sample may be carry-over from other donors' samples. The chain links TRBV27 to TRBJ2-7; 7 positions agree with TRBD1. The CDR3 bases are TGTGCCAGCAGTTTATGGGCGGACAGGTCAATTCTGCCTTCCTACGAGCAGTACTTC. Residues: CASSLWADRSILPSYEQYF.